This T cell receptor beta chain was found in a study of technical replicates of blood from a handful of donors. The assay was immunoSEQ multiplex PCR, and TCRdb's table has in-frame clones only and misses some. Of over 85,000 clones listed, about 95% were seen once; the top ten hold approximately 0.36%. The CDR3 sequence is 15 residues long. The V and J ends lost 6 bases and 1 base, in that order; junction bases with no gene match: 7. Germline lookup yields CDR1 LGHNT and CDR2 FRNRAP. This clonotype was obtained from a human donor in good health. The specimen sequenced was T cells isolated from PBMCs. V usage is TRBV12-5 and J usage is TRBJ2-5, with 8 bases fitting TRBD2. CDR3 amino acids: CASGPLTSGQETQYF. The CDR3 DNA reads TGTGCTAGTGGACCCTTAACTAGCGGCCAAGAGACCCAGTACTTC.